The present T cell receptor (beta chain) was sequenced within a study of metastatic and nonmetastatic thyroid tumors. Study overall: Repertoire comparisons spanned blood and tumor or nodule tissue from malignant and benign thyroid patients. Study observations and caveats: When malignant thyroid tumors were compared with benign nodules, TCR beta diversity was reportedly significantly higher in the malignant tumors. This held in both blood and tumor samples.

The germline CDR1 and CDR2 sequences are SGHTA and FQGNSA. V dropped 5 bases and J dropped 1; count of bases not matched to a gene: 10. There are 16 residues in the CDR3. Methods used by the authors: The study took CDR3 differences across clinicopathological groups and made a distant-metastasis classifier for papillary thyroid cancer from them. TCRdb ran MiXCR on the PCR reads. V and J calls and clone size were set by TCRdb, not the authors. Of about 23,000 clones listed, about a quarter were seen once; the top ten hold around 5.4%. Not a single patient had been given any form of treatment at any point before undergoing thyroid surgery. This clone was counted only a few times. Its antigen is still unknown.

The V call is TRBV7-2, the J call TRBJ2-5, with 7 bases that match TRBD1. Sample: tumor tissue. The source of this sequence is a female donor with papillary thyroid cancer or a benign thyroid nodule (not recorded which). Some clones in this sample may be carry-over from other donors' samples. CDR3 in amino acids: CASSPTGDQPQETQYF. The CDR3 nucleotides are TGTGCCAGCAGCCCAACAGGGGACCAGCCCCAAGAGACCCAGTACTTC.